A single sample gave rise to the 5 T cell receptor beta chains below, sequenced in a study of T cell responses to AZD1222 COVID-19 vaccine. Sequencing was performed with immunoSEQ multiplex PCR; in TCRdb, only in-frame clones are kept and a portion is missing. The repertoire holds about 100,000 clones, with over 85% as singletons. The input for sequencing was peripheral blood, taken on day 0 of AZD1222 vaccination. The receptors were sampled from an adult in good health.

The genes are TRBV20-1 and TRBJ2-2, with 9 bases that match TRBD2. Germline V gene sequence: CDR1 DFQATT, CDR2 SNEGSKA (reference sequence). The CDR3 sequence is 15 residues long. V shed 3 bases and J 1 base; nucleotides not matched to a gene: 3. CDR3 in amino acids: CSASASGMNTGELFF. The DNA of the CDR3 is TGCAGTGCTAGTGCTAGCGGGATGAACACCGGGGAGCTGTTTTTT.

This CDR3 reads CASSQVGQNNEQFF. The CDR3 DNA reads TGCGCCAGCAGCCAAGTAGGACAGAACAATGAGCAGTTCTTC. This chain connects TRBV4-1 to TRBJ2-1; perhaps TRBD1 as D (6 bases). Trimming took off 1 base at V and 5 bases at J, with 9 bases between the two ends. Germline V gives CDR1 MGHRA, CDR2 YSYEKL. CDR3 length: 14 residues.

The chain combines TRBV28 with TRBJ2-5; weak D call: TRBD2 (5 bases). Between the trimmed V and J ends, which lost 5 bases and 5 bases, there was a span of 12 bases. This CDR3 spans 13 amino acids. Germline CDR1 reads MDHEN; CDR2 reads SYDVKM. The chain's CDR3 is CASSGSLGETQYF. Here the CDR3 DNA reads TGTGCCAGCAGTGGGAGTTTGGGGGAGACCCAGTACTTC.

This rearrangement joins TRBV7-9 to TRBJ2-7; 9 bases align to TRBD1. This CDR3 spans 14 amino acids. Per the germline V gene, CDR1 is SEHNR and CDR2 is FQNEAQ (reference sequence). V was clipped by 5 bases and J by 5 bases; unmatched bases: 7. CDR3 bases: TGTGCCAGCAGCATGGACAGGGGCAGGAACGAGCAGTACTTC. Translation gives CASSMDRGRNEQYF.

The V call is TRBV6-2 or TRBV6-3, the J call TRBJ2-7, with D possibly being TRBD2 (6 bases). The CDR3 has 13 residues. V was clipped by 2 bases and J by 5 bases, with 10 bases between them. Germline V gene data show CDR1 as MNHEY and CDR2 as SVGEGT. CDR3: CASSYREENEQYF. The DNA of the CDR3 is TGTGCCAGCAGTTACAGGGAGGAGAACGAGCAGTACTTC.